The 25 T cell receptor beta chains below come from one sample, sequenced in a study of blood T cells in healthy people across ages. The second PCR ran about 6 to 12 cycles with a sample-barcoded 5' primer and J-beta primers. TCRdb re-derived calls from the 5' RACE reads in MiXCR, one entry per CDR3 protein. The table shows approximately 880,000 distinct CDR3 sequences, with 40% to 60% occurring only once. Sequenced input: blood. The source of these receptors is a man under 40 in good health.

This clonotype was recorded a few times. The chain combines TRBV30 with TRBJ2-7; D remains unclear. The germline V gene has CDR1 GTSNPN and CDR2 SVGIG (reference sequence). Trimming took 0 bases from V and 4 from J, leaving 7 bases between them. CDR3 length: 12 residues. CDR3 protein: CAWSVLRYEQYF. CDR3 in DNA: TGTGCCTGGAGTGTACTCAGGTACGAGCAGTACTTC.

This clonotype was counted a few times. The chain is built from TRBV7-2 and TRBJ1-6, with 9 bases aligning to TRBD1. Germline lookup yields CDR1 SGHTA and CDR2 FQGNSA. V shed 0 bases and J 10 bases; nucleotides not matched to a gene: 4. This CDR3 spans 15 amino acids. Written as DNA, the CDR3 is TGTGCCAGCAGCTTAGCACAGGGGGCCCTATCACCCCTCCACTTT. Encoded protein: CASSLAQGALSPLHF.

The chain combines TRBV20-1 with TRBJ2-5; 7 bases agree with TRBD2. Losses at the gene ends were 5 bases for V and 1 base for J; bases not matched to a gene: 16. The CDR3 covers 17 residues. Per the germline V gene, CDR1 is DFQATT and CDR2 is SNEGSKA (reference sequence). The CDR3 nucleotides are TGCAGTGCTGTAGGGTCTAGCGGCAACCTACTCCAAGAGACCCAGTACTTC. This gives the protein CSAVGSSGNLLQETQYF.

A note on this clonotype: At one end, the junction sequence differs from germline, possibly due to a read error. This chain uses TRBV20-1 with TRBJ2-3; the D gene could be TRBD1 or TRBD2 (5 bases each). Germline V CDR1 and CDR2: DFQATT, SNEGSKA (reference sequence). The CDR3 spans 13 residues. In DNA form, the CDR3 reads TGCAGTGAAGGGGCGGGCGACACAGATGCGCAGTATTTT. It specifies CSEGAGDTDAQYF.

This sequence joins TRBV7-9 and TRBJ1-2, with no clear D. The CDR3 length is 14 residues. V was clipped by 4 bases and J by 0 bases, with 9 bases between them. From germline, CDR1 is SEHNR and CDR2 FQNEAQ (reference sequence). The CDR3 DNA sequence: TGTGCCAGCAGCTGGGGATCAGCTAACTATGGCTACACCTTC. Its protein product is CASSWGSANYGYTF.

The chain joins TRBV3-1 to TRBJ1-6, with 8 bases identical to TRBD1. Per the germline V gene, CDR1 is LGHDT and CDR2 is YNNKEL (reference sequence). The J segment lost 9 bases and the V segment lost 4 bases, leaving 8 bases of the junction unmatched. The CDR3 has 15 residues. CDR3 DNA: TGTGCCAGCAGCCCCAACCGAGACAGGGGTTCACCCCTCCACTTT. Encoded protein: CASSPNRDRGSPLHF.

This clonotype was detected a few times. This chain connects TRBV11-1 to TRBJ2-5, with 7 bases identical to TRBD2. Losses at the gene ends were 1 base for V and 11 bases for J; bases not matched to a gene: 1. Germline loops: CDR1 SGHAT, CDR2 FQDESV (reference sequence). The CDR3 runs 11 residues. CDR3: CASSLEAGQYF. Written as DNA, the CDR3 is TGTGCCAGCAGCTTAGAAGCGGGGCAGTACTTC.

The rearrangement uses TRBV29-1 and TRBJ1-2; a possible D gene is TRBD1 (6 bases). This CDR3 region has 13 residues. Deletions cut 7 bases from V and 8 bases from J, with 20 bases between. Germline CDR1 reads SQVTM; CDR2 reads ANQGSEA. In nucleotides, the CDR3 is TGCAGCGCTTCGAATTTCGGGGGCTGGGGCTACACCTTC. Protein product: CSASNFGGWGYTF.

In this sample, this clonotype turned up once. The chain couples TRBV27 to TRBJ2-3; 8 nucleotides match TRBD1. Unmatched junction bases numbered 22, after V lost 8 bases and J lost 0 bases. This CDR3 comprises 20 residues. CDR1 and CDR2 from the germline V gene are MNHEY and SMNVEV (reference sequence). The CDR3 protein is CASARIRDATGGISTDTQYF. DNA for the CDR3: TGTGCCAGCGCCAGGATCCGGGACGCTACAGGGGGTATTAGCACAGATACGCAGTATTTT.

This clonotype was seen more than once but under ten times. The V gene is TRBV29-1, the J gene TRBJ1-4; D unresolved. Deletions cut 6 bases from V and 0 bases from J, with 11 bases between. This CDR3 comprises 14 residues. Per the germline V gene, CDR1 is SQVTM and CDR2 is ANQGSEA. For the CDR3, the DNA is TGCAGCGTGCGCTCCCCCTCAACTAATGAAAAACTGTTTTTT. This codes for CSVRSPSTNEKLFF.

This clonotype showed up just a few times. A much larger clone differs by one base, so this may be a read error. The CDR3 sequence is CAGSPTGGAYNEQFF. CDR3 in DNA: TGTGCCGGCAGCCCCACAGGGGGCGCCTACAATGAGCAGTTCTTC. The V gene is TRBV27, the J gene TRBJ2-1; 9 bases agree with TRBD1. This CDR3 is built from 15 residues. Looked up from germline, CDR1 is MNHEY and CDR2 is SMNVEV (reference sequence).

Points on this clonotype: A single base separates this from a much larger clone, so it may be a read error. Because it lacks the conserved phenylalanine or tryptophan at the end, this CDR3 is likely a read error. The V call is TRBV6-5, the J call TRBJ1-2; D possibly corresponds to TRBD1 (6 bases). Per germline, CDR1 MNHEY and CDR2 SVGAGI. Trimming took off 6 bases at V and 4 bases at J, with 15 bases between the two ends. This CDR3 is built from 14 residues. The CDR3 DNA reads as TGTGCCAGCAGCGGACAGAGCGAGGGCTATGGCTACACCCTC. The encoded protein is CASSGQSEGYGYTL.

The chain recombines TRBV29-1 with TRBJ1-2; D gene uncertain. The V end was cut by 0 bases, the J end by 4 bases, with 12 bases between. Germline loops: CDR1 SQVTM, CDR2 ANQGSEA. This CDR3 has 14 residues. The CDR3 loop is CSVEDQRLSYGYTF. The CDR3 region has the DNA TGCAGCGTTGAAGATCAGAGGCTCTCCTATGGCTACACCTTC.

The chain is built from TRBV28 and TRBJ2-7; D is perhaps TRBD1 (6 bases). Germline CDR1 reads MDHEN; CDR2 reads SYDVKM. The CDR3 consists of 13 residues. V shed 10 bases and J shed 2 bases, with 15 bases lying between them. CDR3 residues: CATLGGRTYEQYF. The CDR3 DNA is TGTGCCACCTTAGGGGGAAGGACCTACGAGCAGTACTTC.

J is TRBJ2-5 and V is TRBV28, with D unclear. Germline V gives CDR1 MDHEN, CDR2 SYDVKM. CDR3 size: 11 residues. V lost 5 bases and J 6 bases, leaving 7 bases between the germline ends. CDR3 sequence: CASSNEKTQYF. Written as DNA, the CDR3 is TGTGCCAGCAGTAACGAGAAGACCCAGTACTTC.

The gene calls are TRBV6-1 and TRBJ2-1; D not certain. V lost 10 bases and J lost 4, with 8 bases in between. CDR3 size: 11 residues. Germline V lookup: CDR1 MNHNS, CDR2 SASEGT. The CDR3 bases are TGTGCCATCCCTTTATACAATGAGCAGTTCTTC. This sequence encodes CAIPLYNEQFF.

The chain combines TRBV20-1 with TRBJ1-4; maybe TRBD1 (5 bases). With 0 bases removed from V and 0 bases from J, the gap between germline ends came to 17 bases. This CDR3 contains 18 residues. CDR1 DFQATT and CDR2 SNEGSKA come from the germline V gene (reference sequence). CDR3 coding DNA: TGCAGTGCTAGAGATCCGGCCAGGGACCTAACAACTAATGAAAAACTGTTTTTT. Translation: CSARDPARDLTTNEKLFF.

The rearrangement links TRBV7-2 to TRBJ2-3, with 8 bases lining up with TRBD2. V gave up 5 bases and J gave up 0 bases; unmatched junction bases: 10. CDR1 is SGHTA and CDR2 is FQGNSA in the germline V gene. This CDR3 has 17 amino acids. The CDR3 sequence: CASSTDQRGISTDTQYF. CDR3 DNA sequence: TGTGCCAGCAGCACAGACCAGCGGGGGATTAGCACAGATACGCAGTATTTT.

This clonotype was counted ten times or more. This chain connects TRBV10-3 to TRBJ2-7; D possibly corresponds to TRBD1 (6 bases). V lost 6 bases to trimming and J lost 4 bases, with 13 bases between them. This CDR3 region has 13 residues. Germline loops: CDR1 ENHRY, CDR2 SYGVKD. This chain's CDR3 is CAIRETGYYEQYF. The CDR3 DNA follows: TGTGCCATCAGGGAGACAGGTTATTACGAGCAGTACTTC.

The V and J genes are TRBV28 and TRBJ2-5; no firm D call. The CDR3 is made up of 13 amino acids. The germline CDR1 and CDR2 sequences are MDHEN and SYDVKM. The ends were cut back, 7 bases at V and 0 bases at J, with 9 bases in the middle. The CDR3 DNA reads as TGTGCCAGCAACCTCAGAGACCAAGAGACCCAGTACTTC. It is translated as CASNLRDQETQYF.

The chain employs TRBV6-5 and TRBJ2-5; D perhaps matches TRBD2 (6 bases). The CDR3 sequence is 16 residues long. CDR1 and CDR2 from the germline V gene are MNHEY and SVGAGI. Trimming removed 6 bases from V and 1 base from J, with 18 bases in between. DNA for the CDR3: TGTGCCAGCAGCCTCGAGCCGGGACTCCCCCAAGAGACCCAGTACTTC. It encodes CASSLEPGLPQETQYF.

In DNA, the CDR3 is TGTGCCAGCAGCCCGTCGGGCGGGGGTCATAATATTAACTATGGCTACACCTTC. This encodes CASSPSGGGHNINYGYTF. The V gene is TRBV12-3 or TRBV12-4, the J gene TRBJ1-2; the D gene is possibly TRBD1 (5 bases). V lost 6 bases, J lost 1 base, and 24 bases lay in between. This CDR3 contains 18 residues.

This chain joins TRBV6-5 and TRBJ2-3; D is perhaps TRBD1 or TRBD2 (5 bases each). The CDR3 extends over 13 amino acids. CDR1 is MNHEY and CDR2 is SVGAGI in the germline V gene. Trimming shortened V by 6 bases and J by 5 bases, and 12 bases separated the two germline ends. CDR3 coding DNA: TGTGCCAGCAGCCCCTGGGGACGAGATACGCAGTATTTT. Amino acids: CASSPWGRDTQYF.

This clonotype was seen a few times. J is TRBJ2-6 and V is TRBV6-5; D ambiguous. V was shortened by 6 bases and J by 5 bases, with 14 bases between the two germline ends. In germline, CDR1 is MNHEY, CDR2 SVGAGI. The CDR3 spans 15 residues. CDR3 DNA sequence: TGTGCCAGCAGCCCGTCCGAGGTGTGGGCCAACGTCCTGACTTTC. It translates to CASSPSEVWANVLTF.

This clonotype occurred many times. The rearrangement joins TRBV20-1 to TRBJ2-5, with 7 bases aligning to TRBD2. V gave up 4 bases and J gave up 0 bases; unmatched junction bases: 11. The CDR3 has 16 residues. In germline, CDR1 is DFQATT, CDR2 SNEGSKA (reference sequence). CDR3 sequence: CSAKPFHAGDQETQYF. The CDR3 DNA reads TGCAGTGCTAAACCGTTTCATGCGGGGGACCAAGAGACCCAGTACTTC.